This TCR beta chain comes out of a study of long-term antiretroviral therapy in people with HIV. Only a few counts were recorded for this clone. Trimming shortened V by 0 bases and J by 3 bases, and 9 bases separated the two germline ends. This CDR3 has 16 amino acids. CDR1 SGHAT and CDR2 FQNNGV come from the germline V gene. Run at survey level, the immunoSEQ assay was version v3.0. The table came from immunoSEQ multiplex PCR; TCRdb's copy has only in-frame clones and leaves some out. The sample has tens of thousands of clones, around four fifths seen once. The sample consisted of unsorted PBMCs, taken 0.5 years after starting antiretroviral therapy. The receptor's source is a young man with HIV. This chain links TRBV11-2 with TRBJ1-6, with D uncertain. The CDR3 nucleotides are TGTGCCAGCAGCTTAGAGACGGGCGGCTATAATTCACCCCTCCACTTT. It specifies CASSLETGGYNSPLHF. The entire variable domain, with the rest obtained from reference TRBV11-2 and TRBJ1-6, is as follows: EAGVAQSPRYKIIEKRQSVAFWCNPISGHATLYWYQQILGQGPKLLIQFQNNGVVDDSQLPKDRFSAERLKGVDSTLKIQPAKLEDSAVYLCASSLETGGYNSPLHFGNGTRLTVT.